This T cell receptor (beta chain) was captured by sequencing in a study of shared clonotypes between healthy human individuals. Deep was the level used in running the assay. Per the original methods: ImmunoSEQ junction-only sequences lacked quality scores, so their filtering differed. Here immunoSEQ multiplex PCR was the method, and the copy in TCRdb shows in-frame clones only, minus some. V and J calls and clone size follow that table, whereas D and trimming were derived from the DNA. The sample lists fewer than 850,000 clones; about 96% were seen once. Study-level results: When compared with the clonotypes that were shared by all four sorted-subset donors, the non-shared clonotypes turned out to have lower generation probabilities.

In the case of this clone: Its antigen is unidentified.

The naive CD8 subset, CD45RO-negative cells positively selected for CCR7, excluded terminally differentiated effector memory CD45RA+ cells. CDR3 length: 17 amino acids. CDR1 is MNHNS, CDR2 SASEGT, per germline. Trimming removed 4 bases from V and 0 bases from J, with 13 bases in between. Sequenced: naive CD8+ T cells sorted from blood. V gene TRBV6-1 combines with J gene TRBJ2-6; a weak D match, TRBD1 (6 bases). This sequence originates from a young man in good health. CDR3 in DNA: TGTGCCAGCAGTGGAACGACAGGTCTCTCTGGGGCCAACGTCCTGACTTTC. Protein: CASSGTTGLSGANVLTF.